This T cell receptor beta chain is drawn from a study of blood T cells in healthy people across ages. This clonotype was found many times. The length of the CDR3 is 14 residues. Germline CDR1 and CDR2: DFQATT and SNEGSKA (reference sequence). The junction had 7 bases not matched to a gene; V was cut back by 3 bases and J by 5 bases. Using a J-beta primer mix together with a sample-barcoded 5' primer, a second PCR was run for about 6 to 12 cycles. TCRdb passed the 5' RACE reads through MiXCR, listing each CDR3 protein once. The sample holds about 720,000 distinct CDR3 sequences, approximately 25% seen once. This same sample was also part of a study on T cells of mothers and their children.

Sequencing was done on a sample of blood. The chain links TRBV20-1 to TRBJ2-1; 7 nucleotides line up with TRBD2. This receptor was identified in a boy younger than 18 in good health. CDR3: CSARVSSGHNEQFF. Written as DNA, the CDR3 is TGCAGTGCTAGGGTGTCTAGCGGACACAATGAGCAGTTCTTC.